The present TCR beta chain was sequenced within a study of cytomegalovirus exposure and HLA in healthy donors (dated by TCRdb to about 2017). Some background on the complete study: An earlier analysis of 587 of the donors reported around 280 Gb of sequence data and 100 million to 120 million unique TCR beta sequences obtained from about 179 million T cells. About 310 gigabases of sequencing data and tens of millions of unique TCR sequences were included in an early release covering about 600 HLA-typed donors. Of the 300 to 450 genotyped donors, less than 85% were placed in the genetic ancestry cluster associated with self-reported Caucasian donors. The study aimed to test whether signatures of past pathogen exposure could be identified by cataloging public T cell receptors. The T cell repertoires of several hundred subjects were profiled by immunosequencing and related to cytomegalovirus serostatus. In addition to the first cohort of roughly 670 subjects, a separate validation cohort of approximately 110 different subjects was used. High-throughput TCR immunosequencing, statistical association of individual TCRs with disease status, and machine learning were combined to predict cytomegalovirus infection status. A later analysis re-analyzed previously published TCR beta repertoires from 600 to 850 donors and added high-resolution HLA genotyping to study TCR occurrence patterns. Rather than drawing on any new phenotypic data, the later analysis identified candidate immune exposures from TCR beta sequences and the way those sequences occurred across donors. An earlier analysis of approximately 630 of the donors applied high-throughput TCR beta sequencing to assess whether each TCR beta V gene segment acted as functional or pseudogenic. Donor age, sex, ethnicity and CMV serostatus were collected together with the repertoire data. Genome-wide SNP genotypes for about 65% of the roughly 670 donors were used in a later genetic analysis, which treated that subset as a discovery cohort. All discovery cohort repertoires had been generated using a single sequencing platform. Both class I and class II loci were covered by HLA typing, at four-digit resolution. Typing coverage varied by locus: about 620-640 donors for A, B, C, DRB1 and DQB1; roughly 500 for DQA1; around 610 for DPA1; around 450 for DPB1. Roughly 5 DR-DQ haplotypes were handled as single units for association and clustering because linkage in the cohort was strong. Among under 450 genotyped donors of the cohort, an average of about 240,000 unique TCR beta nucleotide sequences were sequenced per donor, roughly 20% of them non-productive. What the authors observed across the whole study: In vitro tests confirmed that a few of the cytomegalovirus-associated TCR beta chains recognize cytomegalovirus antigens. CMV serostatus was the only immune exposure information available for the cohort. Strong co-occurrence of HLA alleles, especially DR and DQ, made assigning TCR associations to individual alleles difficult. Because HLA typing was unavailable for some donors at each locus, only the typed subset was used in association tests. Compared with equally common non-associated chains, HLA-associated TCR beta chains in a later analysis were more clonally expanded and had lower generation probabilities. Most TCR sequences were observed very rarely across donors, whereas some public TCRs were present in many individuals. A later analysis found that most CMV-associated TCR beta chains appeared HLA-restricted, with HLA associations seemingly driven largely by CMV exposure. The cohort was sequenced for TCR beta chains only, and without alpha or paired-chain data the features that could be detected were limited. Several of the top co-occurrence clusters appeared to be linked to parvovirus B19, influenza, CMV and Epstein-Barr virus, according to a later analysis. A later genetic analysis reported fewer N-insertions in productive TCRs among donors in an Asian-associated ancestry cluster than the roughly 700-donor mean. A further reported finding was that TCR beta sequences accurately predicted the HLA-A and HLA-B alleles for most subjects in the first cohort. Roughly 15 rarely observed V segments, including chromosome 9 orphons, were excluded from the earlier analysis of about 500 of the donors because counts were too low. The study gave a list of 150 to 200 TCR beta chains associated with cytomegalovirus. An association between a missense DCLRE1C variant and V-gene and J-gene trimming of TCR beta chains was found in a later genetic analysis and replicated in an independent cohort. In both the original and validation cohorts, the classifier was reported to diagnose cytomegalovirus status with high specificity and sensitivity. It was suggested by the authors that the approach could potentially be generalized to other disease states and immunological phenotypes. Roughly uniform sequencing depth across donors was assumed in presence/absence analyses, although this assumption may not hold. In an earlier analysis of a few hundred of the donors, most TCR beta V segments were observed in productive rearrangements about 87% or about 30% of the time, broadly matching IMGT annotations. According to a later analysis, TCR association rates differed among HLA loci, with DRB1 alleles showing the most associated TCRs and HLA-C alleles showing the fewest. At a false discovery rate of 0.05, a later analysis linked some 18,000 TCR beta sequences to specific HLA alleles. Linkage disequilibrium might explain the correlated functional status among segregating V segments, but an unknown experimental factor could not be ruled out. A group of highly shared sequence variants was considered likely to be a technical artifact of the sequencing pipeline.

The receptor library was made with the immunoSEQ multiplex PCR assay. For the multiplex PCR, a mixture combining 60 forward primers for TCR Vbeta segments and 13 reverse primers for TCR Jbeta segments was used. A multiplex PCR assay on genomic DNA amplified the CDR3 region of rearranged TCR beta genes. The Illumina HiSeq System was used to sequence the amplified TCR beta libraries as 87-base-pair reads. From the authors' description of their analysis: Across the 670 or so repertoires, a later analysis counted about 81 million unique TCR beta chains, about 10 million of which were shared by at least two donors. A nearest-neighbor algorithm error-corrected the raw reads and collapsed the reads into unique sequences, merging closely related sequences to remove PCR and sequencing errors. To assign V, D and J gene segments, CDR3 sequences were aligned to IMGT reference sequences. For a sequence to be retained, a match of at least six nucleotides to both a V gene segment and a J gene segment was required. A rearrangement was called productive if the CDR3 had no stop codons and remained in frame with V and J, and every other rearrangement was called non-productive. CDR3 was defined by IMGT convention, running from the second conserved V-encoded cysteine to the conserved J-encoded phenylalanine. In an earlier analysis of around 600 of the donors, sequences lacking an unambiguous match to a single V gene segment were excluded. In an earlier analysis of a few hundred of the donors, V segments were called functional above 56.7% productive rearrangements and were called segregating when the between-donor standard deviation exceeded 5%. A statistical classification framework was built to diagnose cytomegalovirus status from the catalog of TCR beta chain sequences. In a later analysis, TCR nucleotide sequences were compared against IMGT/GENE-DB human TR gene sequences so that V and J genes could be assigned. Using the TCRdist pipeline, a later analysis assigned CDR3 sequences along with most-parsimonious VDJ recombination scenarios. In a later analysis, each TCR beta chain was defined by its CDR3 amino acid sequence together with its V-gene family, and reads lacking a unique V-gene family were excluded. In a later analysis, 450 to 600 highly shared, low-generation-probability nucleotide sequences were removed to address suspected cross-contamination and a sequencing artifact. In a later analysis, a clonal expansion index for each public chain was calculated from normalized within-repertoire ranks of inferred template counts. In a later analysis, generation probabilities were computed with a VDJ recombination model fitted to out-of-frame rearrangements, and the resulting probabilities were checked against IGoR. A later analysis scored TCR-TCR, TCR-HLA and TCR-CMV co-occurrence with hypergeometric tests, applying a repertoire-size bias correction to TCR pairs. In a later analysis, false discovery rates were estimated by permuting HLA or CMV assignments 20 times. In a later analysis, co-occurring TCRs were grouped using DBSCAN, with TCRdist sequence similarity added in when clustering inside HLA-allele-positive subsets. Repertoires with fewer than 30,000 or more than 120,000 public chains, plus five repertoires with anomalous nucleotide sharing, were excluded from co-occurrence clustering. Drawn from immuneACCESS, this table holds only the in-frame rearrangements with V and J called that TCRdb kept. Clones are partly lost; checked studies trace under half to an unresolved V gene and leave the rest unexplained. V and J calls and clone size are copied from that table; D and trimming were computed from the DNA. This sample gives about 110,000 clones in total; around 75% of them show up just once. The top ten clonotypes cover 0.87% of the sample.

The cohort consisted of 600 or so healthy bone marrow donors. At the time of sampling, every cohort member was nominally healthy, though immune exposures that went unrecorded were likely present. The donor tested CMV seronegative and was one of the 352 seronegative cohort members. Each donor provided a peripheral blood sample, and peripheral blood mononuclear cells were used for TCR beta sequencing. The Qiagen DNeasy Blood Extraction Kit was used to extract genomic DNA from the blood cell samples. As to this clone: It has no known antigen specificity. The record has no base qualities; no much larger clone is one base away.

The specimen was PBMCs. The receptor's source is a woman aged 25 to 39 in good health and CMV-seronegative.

The nucleotides read TGTGCCAGCAGCCAAGATGTAAGGGGGTTGTACAATGAGCAGTTCTTC. It is translated as CASSQDVRGLYNEQFF. The rearranged chain carries TRBV4-2 and TRBJ2-1; a tentative D call is TRBD1 (6 bases match). V is shortened by 0 bases, J by 4 bases, and the region joining them spans 13 bases. Inclusive of the bounding cysteine and phenylalanine, the CDR3 is 16 residues long. Only CDR3 DNA is held: 48 bases, read in frame from base 1. CDR1 LGHNA and CDR2 YNFKEQ are derived from the germline V gene.